This entry is about one T cell receptor (beta chain). The record originates from a study of OX40 agonist ivuxolimab in advanced cancers. Germline lookup yields CDR1 SNHLY and CDR2 FYNNEI. The CDR3 totals 16 residues. V shed 4 bases and J shed 3 bases, with 18 bases lying between them. The protocol was immunoSEQ multiplex PCR, while the TCRdb copy is restricted to in-frame clones and leaves out a portion. The repertoire consists of tens of thousands of clones, with 80% to 90% occurring once and the leading ten covering approximately 11%. The chain combines TRBV2 with TRBJ2-5; weak D call: TRBD2 (6 bases). Sequencing was performed on CD4+ or CD8+ T cells sorted from blood, taken in a trial of the OX40 agonist ivuxolimab. The receptor comes from an adult with an advanced solid tumor such as melanoma, head and neck, liver or kidney cancer. The CDR3 nucleotides read TGTGCCAGCAGTGCTCCGGCGGGGCTAGGGGAAGAGACCCAGTACTTC. It is translated as CASSAPAGLGEETQYF.